The 14 T cell receptor beta chains presented below share a single source sample, sequenced in a study of blood T cell repertoires in COVID-19. The protocol was immunoSEQ multiplex PCR, while the TCRdb copy is restricted to in-frame clones and leaves out a portion. Here the sample spans 250,000 or so clones, 70% to 90% being singletons. Material for sequencing was PBMCs or T cells enriched from blood (not recorded which). The source of these receptors is a man between 40 and 49 years old who had recovered from COVID-19.

The rearrangement joins TRBV4-1 to TRBJ2-7; D ambiguous. V lost 0 bases and J lost 2, with 8 bases in between. This CDR3 spans 14 amino acids. Germline assignment: CDR1 MGHRA and CDR2 YSYEKL. The CDR3 here is CASSQDDITYEQYF. The CDR3 nucleotides read TGCGCCAGCAGCCAAGATGACATTACCTACGAGCAGTACTTC.

V is TRBV6-5 and J is TRBJ1-5; D perhaps matches TRBD1 (6 bases). The germline CDR1 and CDR2 sequences are MNHEY and SVGAGI. Between the trimmed V and J ends, which lost 6 bases and 6 bases, there was a span of 15 bases. The CDR3 extends over 14 amino acids. CDR3 loop: CASSAAGASQPQHF. DNA for the CDR3: TGTGCCAGCAGCGCCGCGGGGGCAAGTCAGCCCCAGCATTTT.

The chain carries TRBV4-1 and TRBJ1-1; 9 bases are a match to TRBD1. The CDR3 is 15 residues long. V shed 4 bases and J 2 bases; nucleotides not matched to a gene: 5. Germline-derived CDR1 and CDR2 are MGHRA and YSYEKL. This chain's CDR3 is CASSPQQGANTEAFF. CDR3 DNA: TGCGCCAGCAGCCCCCAACAGGGGGCAAACACTGAAGCTTTCTTT.

V usage is TRBV2 and J usage is TRBJ2-3; D remains ambiguous. Germline V gives CDR1 SNHLY, CDR2 FYNNEI. The ends were cut back, 4 bases at V and 2 bases at J, with 16 bases in the middle. This CDR3 contains 16 residues. CDR3 sequence (DNA): TGTGCCAGCAGTGTGTCTCTTCCAGATAACACAGATACGCAGTATTTT. Its protein is CASSVSLPDNTDTQYF.

This chain uses TRBV24-1 with TRBJ2-3; 7 bases are a match to TRBD1. The CDR3 contains 15 residues. Germline V gene data show CDR1 as KGHDR and CDR2 as SFDVKD. Trimming took 3 bases from V and 3 from J; bases not matched to a gene: 5. The CDR3 nucleotides are TGTGCCACCAGTGATACTCGGGACAGTACAGATACGCAGTATTTT. Its protein product is CATSDTRDSTDTQYF.

The chain is built from TRBV5-1 and TRBJ1-6; D is uncertain. The V and J ends lost 0 bases and 4 bases respectively, with 8 bases between them. The CDR3 spans 15 residues. The germline V gene has CDR1 SGHRS and CDR2 YFSETQ. CDR3 sequence reads: CASSLDATYNSPLHF. CDR3 coding DNA: TGCGCCAGCAGCTTGGATGCGACATATAATTCACCCCTCCACTTT.

The V and J genes are TRBV29-1 and TRBJ1-1, with D perhaps TRBD1 (5 bases). Trimming took off 5 bases at V and 4 bases at J, with 14 bases between the two ends. Germline CDR1 SQVTM, CDR2 ANQGSEA. The CDR3 is made up of 13 amino acids. In DNA form, the CDR3 reads TGCAGCGTTTTACCAGGGTTTGGCACTGAAGCTTTCTTT. Its protein product is CSVLPGFGTEAFF.

This sequence joins TRBV3-1 (or the pseudogene TRBV3-2) and TRBJ1-2; 7 bases agree with TRBD1. V lost 0 bases and J lost 2; bases outside the gene matches: 0. Germline lookup yields CDR1 LGHDT and CDR2 YNNKEL (reference sequence). The CDR3 length is 14 residues. The CDR3, as DNA: TGTGCCAGCAGCCAAGACAGGGGGAACTATGGCTACACCTTC. Protein: CASSQDRGNYGYTF.

This rearrangement joins TRBV6-2 or TRBV6-3 to TRBJ2-1, with 8 bases identical to TRBD2. Germline CDR1 MNHEY, CDR2 SVGEGT. This CDR3 is 19 amino acids long. Trimming removed 4 bases from V and 0 bases from J; junction bases left unmatched: 14. The CDR3 coding sequence is TGTGCCAGCAGTTCCCCAACGGGAGGGCCGGTCCGCTCCTACAATGAGCAGTTCTTC. Protein product: CASSSPTGGPVRSYNEQFF.

The V and J genes are TRBV7-9 and TRBJ2-2; D unresolved. The ends were cut back, 7 bases at V and 6 bases at J, with 18 bases in the middle. The V gene's germline CDR1 is SEHNR and CDR2 FQNEAQ (reference sequence). The CDR3 is made up of 15 amino acids. The CDR3 coding sequence is TGTGCCAGCATCCCCTTGGCCTCATTGGCCGGGGAGCTGTTTTTT. As protein: CASIPLASLAGELFF.

V and J are TRBV6-5 and TRBJ2-1; 10 bases align to TRBD1. CDR3 length equals 13 residues. V shed 10 bases, J shed 7 bases, and the junction held 7 bases outside the gene matches. CDR1 is MNHEY, CDR2 SVGAGI, per germline. The CDR3 spells CAIRDRGWNEQFF. CDR3 in DNA: TGTGCCATCCGGGACAGGGGTTGGAATGAGCAGTTCTTC.

This clone was picked up one time. This sequence joins TRBV13 and TRBJ1-1, with D perhaps matching TRBD1 (6 bases). The V gene's germline CDR1 is PRHDT and CDR2 FYEKMQ (reference sequence). Trimming shortened V by 5 bases and J by 5 bases, and 15 bases separated the two germline ends. The length of the CDR3 is 14 residues. CDR3 sequence: CASSPGRGRTEAFF. The CDR3 DNA sequence: TGTGCCAGCAGCCCTGGGAGGGGGAGGACTGAAGCTTTCTTT.

V and J are TRBV5-5 and TRBJ2-7; 10 bases map to TRBD2. The CDR3 totals 14 residues. CDR1 SGHKS and CDR2 YYEKEE come from the germline V gene (reference sequence). The J segment lost 6 bases and the V segment lost 5 bases, leaving 8 bases of the junction unmatched. The CDR3, as DNA: TGTGCCAGCAGTTATACTAGCGGGATGTTCGAGCAGTACTTC. This codes for CASSYTSGMFEQYF.

The chain has TRBV19 and TRBJ1-1, with 8 bases matching TRBD1. The trim removed 6 bases at V and 10 bases at J, leaving 10 bases unmatched. The germline CDR1 and CDR2 sequences are LNHDA and SQIVND (reference sequence). The CDR3 runs to 13 residues. The CDR3 spells CASRPQGEGRAFF. CDR3 nucleotide sequence: TGTGCCAGTAGACCACAGGGGGAAGGGAGAGCTTTCTTT.